A single sample is the source of the 10 T cell receptor beta chains below, sequenced in a study of T cells in Graves' hyperthyroidism and ophthalmopathy. Using RNA transcripts as the source, TCR beta CDR3 regions were amplified. The TCR CDR3 was amplified in a first-round RT-PCR using the HTBI primer set. TCRdb called the multiplex PCR reads again in MiXCR, with one record for every CDR3 protein. Of about 570,000 distinct CDR3 sequences listed, roughly 50% are singletons. Sequenced input: peripheral blood or thyroid tissue (not recorded which). These receptors were taken from an adult woman with Graves' disease, either hyperthyroidism or ophthalmopathy (not recorded which).

The J gene is TRBJ1-3, the V gene TRBV9; D ambiguous. The CDR3 totals 12 residues. From germline, CDR1 is SGDLS and CDR2 YYNGEE. Trimming left V 0 bases short and J 15 bases short, with 13 bases between. The CDR3 region has the DNA TGTGCCAGCAGCGTAGTGGGGATTCCCACATATTTT. Its protein is CASSVVGIPTYF.

The chain recombines TRBV20-1 with TRBJ1-1; 8 nucleotides line up with TRBD1. Losses at the gene ends were 2 bases for V and 6 bases for J; bases not matched to a gene: 20. The CDR3 extends over 18 amino acids. Germline assignment: CDR1 DFQATT and CDR2 SNEGSKA (reference sequence). The chain's CDR3 is CSARPRVGPGQEGSEAFF. The CDR3 DNA follows: TGCAGTGCTAGACCCCGAGTTGGACCGGGACAGGAGGGGTCTGAAGCTTTCTTT.

In its sample, this clonotype was seen many times. The chain carries TRBV24-1 and TRBJ2-6; TRBD1 matches 9 bases. Germline lookup yields CDR1 KGHDR and CDR2 SFDVKD. With V trimmed by 3 bases and J by 0 bases, 11 bases remained unmatched. The CDR3 contains 20 residues. In nucleotides, the CDR3 is TGTGCCACCAGTGATGCCTATGAGGACAGGGGCCTCTCTGGGGCCAACGTCCTGACTTTC. It encodes CATSDAYEDRGLSGANVLTF.

This clonotype was recorded a few times. The gene calls are TRBV6-6 and TRBJ2-7; 8 bases map to TRBD1. Germline assignment: CDR1 MNHNY and CDR2 SVGAGI (reference sequence). V shed 2 bases, J shed 2 bases, and the junction held 8 bases outside the gene matches. The CDR3 sequence is 16 residues long. The CDR3 DNA sequence: TGTGCCAGCAGTTACCTATCGACAGGGGTACCCTACGAGCAGTACTTC. It translates to CASSYLSTGVPYEQYF.

This clonotype was seen at least ten times. The CDR3 nucleotides are TGTGCCAGCAGCTTATTTCGGACAGCAGAAACCGGGGAGCTGTTTTTT. Residues: CASSLFRTAETGELFF. This chain connects TRBV11-2 to TRBJ2-2, with D perhaps TRBD1 (6 bases). Germline V lookup: CDR1 SGHAT, CDR2 FQNNGV. V lost 2 bases and J lost 5, with 15 bases in between. The CDR3 has 16 amino acids.

This clonotype was picked up many times. The gene calls are TRBV4-1 and TRBJ2-7; tentatively, D is TRBD1 or TRBD2 (5 bases each). The CDR3 is 13 amino acids. The ends were cut back, 5 bases at V and 4 bases at J, with 12 bases in the middle. CDR1 is MGHRA, CDR2 YSYEKL, per germline. CDR3 amino acids: CASSSVEGYEQYF. The CDR3 DNA follows: TGCGCCAGCAGCTCGGTTGAGGGGTACGAGCAGTACTTC.

As to this clonotype: At one end, the junction sequence differs from germline, possibly due to a read error. The chain uses TRBV4-1 and TRBJ2-7; 12 bases map to TRBD2. This CDR3 region has 16 residues. Germline-derived CDR1 and CDR2 are MGHRA and YSYEKL. The CDR3 here is CASSRPGLAGAYEQCF. The CDR3 coding sequence is TGCGCCAGCAGCCGCCCGGGACTAGCGGGTGCCTACGAGCAGTGCTTC.

Regarding this clonotype: It is unclear where the CDR3 begins or ends on the DNA, so no DNA is shown, and the CDR3 is as TCRdb lists it. J is TRBJ2-5 and V is TRBV7-9; the table's D gene call, TRBD1, was not cross checked with the DNA. The CDR3 is 15 amino acids in total, end residues counted. CDR1 is SEHNR, CDR2 FQNEAQ, per germline (reference sequence). The chain's CDR3 is CASSLWTVRRETQYF.

This clonotype occurred many times. This chain's CDR3 is CASLRFTADTGELFF. CDR3 DNA sequence: TGTGCCTCTCTTCGATTTACTGCGGACACCGGGGAGCTGTTTTTT. The chain recombines TRBV19 with TRBJ2-2; D not resolved. The germline V gene encodes CDR1 LNHDA and CDR2 SQIVND (reference sequence). The V gene lost 11 bases and the J gene lost 3 bases, with 19 bases spanning the gap. The CDR3 extends over 15 amino acids. The full variable domain, completed using reference TRBV19 and TRBJ2-2, is DGGITQSPKYLFRKEGQNVTLSCEQNLNHDAMYWYRQDPGQGLRLIYYSQIVNDFQKGDIAEGYSVSREKKESFPLTVTSAQKNPTAFYLCASLRFTADTGELFFGEGSRLTVL.

This clonotype was seen a single time. The V gene is TRBV10-2, the J gene TRBJ1-5; D unclear. Germline CDR1 and CDR2: WSHSY and SAAADI. V shed 6 bases and J shed 4 bases, with 13 bases lying between them. The CDR3 spans 14 residues. As DNA, the CDR3 is TGCGCCAGCAGCTTGATTTCGCAAAATCAGCCCCAGCATTTT. As protein: CASSLISQNQPQHF.